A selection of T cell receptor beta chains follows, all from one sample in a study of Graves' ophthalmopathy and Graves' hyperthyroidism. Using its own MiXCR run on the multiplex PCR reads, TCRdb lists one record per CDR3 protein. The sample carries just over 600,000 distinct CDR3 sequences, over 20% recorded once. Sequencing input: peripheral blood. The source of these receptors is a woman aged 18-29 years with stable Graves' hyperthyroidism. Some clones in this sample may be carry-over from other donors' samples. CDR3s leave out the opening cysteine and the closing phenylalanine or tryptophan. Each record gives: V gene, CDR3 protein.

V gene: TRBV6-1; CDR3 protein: ASTQGVTGMNTEAF
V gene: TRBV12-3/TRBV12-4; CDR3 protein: ASSLRGRGNQPQH
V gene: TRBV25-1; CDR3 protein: ASSASETGTKGYT
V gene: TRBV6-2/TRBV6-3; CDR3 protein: ASSYSGRETQY
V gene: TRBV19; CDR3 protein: ASLPRGVDQPQH
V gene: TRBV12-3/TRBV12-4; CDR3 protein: ASSPGEGYEQY
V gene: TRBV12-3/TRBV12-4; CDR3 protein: ASRQGPQNTEAF
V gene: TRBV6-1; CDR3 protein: ASSEQGSQPQH
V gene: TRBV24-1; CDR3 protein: ATSDRYRARKPQH
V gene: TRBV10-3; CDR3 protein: AISRTSGNTGELF
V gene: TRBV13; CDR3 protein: ASSWDRRTEAF
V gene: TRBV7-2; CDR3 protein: ASSGQVQETKY
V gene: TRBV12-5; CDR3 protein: ASGPLGQVNGYT
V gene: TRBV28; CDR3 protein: ASSLERGSYEQY
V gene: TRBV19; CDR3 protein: ASSIAGIQY
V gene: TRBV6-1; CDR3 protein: ASRHKGLALNKEY
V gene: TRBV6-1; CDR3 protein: ASRTGVNQPQH
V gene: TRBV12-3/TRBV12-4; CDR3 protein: ASSPPSGELF
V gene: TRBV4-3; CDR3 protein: ASSQVYGLPQH
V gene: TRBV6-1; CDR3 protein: ASTDREGYGYT
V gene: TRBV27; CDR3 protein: ASSSRGLNTEAF
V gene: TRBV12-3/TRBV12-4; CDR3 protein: ASSPWYRTATEAF
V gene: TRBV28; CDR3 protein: ASLAGASYEQY
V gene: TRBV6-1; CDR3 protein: ASGTKQGDSNQPQH